This is a list of T cell receptor beta chains from one sample in a study of OX40 agonist ivuxolimab in advanced cancers. Libraries were prepared by immunoSEQ multiplex PCR; TCRdb keeps only in-frame clonotypes and omits some of them. The sample contains approximately 75,000 clones, about 83% of which appear only once. The sequences come from CD4+ or CD8+ T cells sorted from blood, collected in a trial of the OX40 agonist ivuxolimab. The receptors were gathered from an adult with an advanced solid tumor such as melanoma, head and neck, liver or kidney cancer. CDR3s include the opening cysteine and the closing phenylalanine or tryptophan. D genes are given only for firm matches. Clone size is given for some rows only: seen once, a few or many times, or a class if the clone is expanded.

CDR3aa | CDR3nt | abundance | j_gene | d_gene | v_gene
CASSLIQVGEGYTF | TGTGCCAGCTCACTGATTCAGGTGGGCGAGGGCTACACCTTC | . | TRBJ1-2 | . | TRBV18
CASSIRVGQGDQPQHF | TGTGCCAGTAGTATCCGGGTTGGCCAGGGCGATCAGCCCCAGCATTTT | . | TRBJ1-5 | . | TRBV19
CASSRRQGEFGDTQYF | TGTGCCAGCAGCCGCCGACAGGGGGAATTTGGAGATACGCAGTATTTT | . | TRBJ2-3 | TRBD1 | TRBV9
CASSMNFANTGELFF | TGTGCCAGTAGTATGAACTTCGCGAACACCGGGGAGCTGTTTTTT | . | TRBJ2-2 | . | TRBV19
CASKGSSGANVLTF | TGTGCCAGTAAGGGGAGCTCTGGGGCCAACGTCCTGACTTTC | . | TRBJ2-6 | . | TRBV19
CASSYRTGTGELFF | TGTGCCAGCAGTTACAGGACTGGCACCGGGGAGCTGTTTTTT | few | TRBJ2-2 | . | TRBV6-6
CASSFGSGERPQHF | TGTGCCAGCAGCTTCGGCTCGGGGGAGAGGCCCCAGCATTTT | . | TRBJ1-5 | . | TRBV13
CASSPRTSGHTDTQYF | TGTGCCAGCAGCCCCAGGACTAGCGGGCACACAGATACGCAGTATTTT | . | TRBJ2-3 | TRBD2 | TRBV9
CASSDFGLAGGSEQYF | TGTGCCAGCAGCGACTTCGGACTAGCGGGAGGTAGCGAGCAGTACTTC | . | TRBJ2-7 | TRBD2 | TRBV28
CASSKYRGGNQPQHF | TGTGCCAGCAGCAAATACAGGGGGGGGAATCAGCCCCAGCATTTT | . | TRBJ1-5 | . | TRBV21-1
CSVDSGTSYNEQFF | TGCAGCGTTGATTCCGGGACCTCCTACAATGAGCAGTTCTTC | . | TRBJ2-1 | . | TRBV29-1
CASGIGETQYF | TGTGCCAGCGGTATTGGGGAGACCCAGTACTTC | . | TRBJ2-5 | . | TRBV19
CASSLYGGLVNEKLFF | TGCGCCAGCAGCTTGTACGGGGGGCTTGTTAATGAAAAACTGTTTTTT | . | TRBJ1-4 | . | TRBV5-1
CASSFAPGALQPQHF | TGTGCCAGCAGCTTTGCTCCGGGGGCTTTGCAGCCCCAGCATTTT | few | TRBJ1-5 | . | TRBV7-2
CASSDPDSSYEQYF | TGTGCCAGCAGCGACCCGGACAGCTCCTACGAGCAGTACTTC | . | TRBJ2-7 | . | TRBV7-6
CASSPRDRNFSPLHF | TGTGCCAGCAGCCCCCGGGACAGGAATTTTTCACCCCTCCACTTT | . | TRBJ1-6 | TRBD1 | TRBV9
CASSIDRGPPNEQFF | TGTGCCAGCTCAATCGACCGGGGGCCACCTAATGAGCAGTTCTTC | . | TRBJ2-1 | . | TRBV18
CSVEDRGRPYGYTF | TGCAGCGTTGAAGATAGGGGGCGGCCCTATGGCTACACCTTC | . | TRBJ1-2 | TRBD1 | TRBV29-1
CASSVDPGASTDTQYF | TGTGCCAGCAGCGTAGACCCAGGGGCGAGCACAGATACGCAGTATTTT | . | TRBJ2-3 | . | TRBV9
CASSRDRMLEPNIQYF | TGTGCCAGCAGTCGAGACAGAATGTTAGAACCAAACATTCAGTACTTC | . | TRBJ2-4 | . | TRBV7-9
CASSVPSGYGYGYTF | TGTGCCAGCAGTGTACCCTCAGGGTACGGCTATGGCTACACCTTC | . | TRBJ1-2 | . | TRBV28
CASSRQLNTEAFF | TGTGCCAGCAGTAGACAGCTGAACACTGAAGCTTTCTTT | . | TRBJ1-1 | . | TRBV27
CASSLVRAWTDTQYF | TGTGCCAGCAGCTTAGTGCGGGCATGGACAGATACGCAGTATTTT | . | TRBJ2-3 | . | TRBV7-2
CASSLGGYQETQYF | TGTGCCAGCAGCTTAGGGGGGTACCAAGAGACCCAGTACTTC | . | TRBJ2-5 | . | TRBV7-3
CASSSGQGVTGELFF | TGCGCCAGCAGCTCAGGACAGGGGGTTACCGGGGAGCTGTTTTTT | . | TRBJ2-2 | TRBD1 | TRBV5-1
CASSLAGSGVYNEQFF | TGCGCCAGCAGCTTGGCCGGTAGCGGAGTCTACAATGAGCAGTTCTTC | . | TRBJ2-1 | . | TRBV5-1
CAISDWRGGTDTQYF | TGTGCCATCAGTGACTGGCGGGGTGGGACAGATACGCAGTATTTT | . | TRBJ2-3 | . | TRBV10-3
CASSQEGGLWKLFF | TGCGCCAGCAGCCAAGAAGGGGGTCTTTGGAAACTGTTTTTT | . | TRBJ1-4 | . | TRBV4-1
CASSLRRQGAGETQYF | TGCGCCAGCAGCTTGAGGAGACAGGGGGCTGGGGAGACCCAGTACTTC | . | TRBJ2-5 | TRBD1 | TRBV5-1
CASSPKGDGDSPLHF | TGTGCCAGCTCACCTAAAGGGGATGGAGATTCACCCCTCCACTTT | . | TRBJ1-6 | . | TRBV18
CAISGTSGVPDTQYF | TGTGCCATCAGTGGGACTAGCGGGGTCCCAGATACGCAGTATTTT | . | TRBJ2-3 | TRBD2 | TRBV10-3
CASSLGMERGAGETQYF | TGTGCCAGCAGCTTGGGGATGGAGCGGGGGGCCGGGGAGACCCAGTACTTC | . | TRBJ2-5 | TRBD2 | TRBV7-2